This TCR beta chain was observed in a study of blood T cell repertoires in COVID-19. Study-level information: The study drew acute and convalescent COVID-19 samples from the United States, Italy and Spain. In each case, the material was cDNA or gDNA derived from T cells, B-cell-depleted T cells, or PBMCs.

Patients in Seattle were enrolled during active infection, then followed longitudinally. Under the authors' procedure: Amplification of reference gene primers provided the estimated nucleated cell counts. Produced via immunoSEQ multiplex PCR; TCRdb's table is partial and in-frame only. V and J calls plus clone size are reproduced from that table; the DNA served to infer D and trimming. This table holds about 440,000 clones, 88% found once. V shed 1 base and J 8 bases; nucleotides not matched to a gene: 2. CDR3 length: 13 amino acids. CDR1 is SEHNR, CDR2 FQNEAQ, per germline (reference sequence). The chain employs TRBV7-9 and TRBJ2-4; 7 nucleotides agree with TRBD1. The sequenced sample consisted of peripheral blood. The receptor's source is a woman aged 50 to 60 with COVID-19, enrolled during active disease. The CDR3 reads CASSLGQGDIQYF. CDR3 nucleotide sequence: TGTGCCAGCAGCTTAGGGCAGGGGGACATTCAGTACTTC.